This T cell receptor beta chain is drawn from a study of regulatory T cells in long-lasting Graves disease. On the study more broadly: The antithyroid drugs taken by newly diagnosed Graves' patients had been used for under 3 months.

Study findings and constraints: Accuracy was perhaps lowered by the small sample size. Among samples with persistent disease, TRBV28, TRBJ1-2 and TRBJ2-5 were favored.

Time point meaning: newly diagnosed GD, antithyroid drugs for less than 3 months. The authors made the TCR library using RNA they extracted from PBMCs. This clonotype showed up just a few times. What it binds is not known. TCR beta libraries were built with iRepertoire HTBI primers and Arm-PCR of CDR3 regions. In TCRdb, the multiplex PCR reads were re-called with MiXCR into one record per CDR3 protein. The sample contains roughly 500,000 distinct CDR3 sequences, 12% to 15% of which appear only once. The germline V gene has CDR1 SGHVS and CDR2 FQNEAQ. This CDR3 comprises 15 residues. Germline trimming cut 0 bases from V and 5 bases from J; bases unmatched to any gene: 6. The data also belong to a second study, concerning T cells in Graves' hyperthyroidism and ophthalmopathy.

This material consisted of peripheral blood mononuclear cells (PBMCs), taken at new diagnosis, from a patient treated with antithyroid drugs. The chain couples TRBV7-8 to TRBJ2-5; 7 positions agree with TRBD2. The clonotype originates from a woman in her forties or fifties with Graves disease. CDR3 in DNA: TGTGCCAGCAGCTTAGCGGGAGGGCCTGATGAGACCCAGTACTTC. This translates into CASSLAGGPDETQYF.